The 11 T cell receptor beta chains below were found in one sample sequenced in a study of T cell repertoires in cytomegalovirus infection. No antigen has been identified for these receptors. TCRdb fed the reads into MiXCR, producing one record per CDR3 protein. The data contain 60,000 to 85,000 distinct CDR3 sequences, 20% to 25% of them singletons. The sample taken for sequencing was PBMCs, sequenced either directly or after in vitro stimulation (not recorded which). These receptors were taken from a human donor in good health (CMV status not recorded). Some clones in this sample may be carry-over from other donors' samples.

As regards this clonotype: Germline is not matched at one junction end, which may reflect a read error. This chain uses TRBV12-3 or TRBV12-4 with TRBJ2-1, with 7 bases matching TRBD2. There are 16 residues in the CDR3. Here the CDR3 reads CASRVERGSSYNEQLF. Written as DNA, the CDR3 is TGTGCCAGCAGGGTTGAGCGCGGGAGCTCCTACAATGAGCAGTTGTTC.

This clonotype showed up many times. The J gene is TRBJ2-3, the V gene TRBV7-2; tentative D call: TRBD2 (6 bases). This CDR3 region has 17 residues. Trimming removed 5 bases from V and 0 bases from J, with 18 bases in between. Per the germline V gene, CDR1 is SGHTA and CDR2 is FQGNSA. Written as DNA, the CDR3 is TGTGCCAGCAGCACAAGCCTTCTAGCGTTAAGCACAGATACGCAGTATTTT. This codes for CASSTSLLALSTDTQYF.

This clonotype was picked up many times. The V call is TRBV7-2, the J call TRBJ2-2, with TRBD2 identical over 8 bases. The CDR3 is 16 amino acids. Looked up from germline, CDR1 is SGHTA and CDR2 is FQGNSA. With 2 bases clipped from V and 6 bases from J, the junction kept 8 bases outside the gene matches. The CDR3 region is CASSLRKREIAGELFF. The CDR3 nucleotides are TGTGCCAGCAGCTTAAGGAAGCGGGAGATAGCCGGGGAGCTGTTTTTT. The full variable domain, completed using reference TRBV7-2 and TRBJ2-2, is GAGVSQSPSNKVTEKGKDVELRCDPISGHTALYWYRQSLGQGLEFLIYFQGNSAPDKSGLPSDRFSAERTGGSVSTLTIQRTQQEDSAVYLCASSLRKREIAGELFFGEGSRLTVL.

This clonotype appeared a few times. CDR3 sequence: CASSLGVSGQYGYTF. CDR3 bases: TGTGCCAGCAGCTTAGGAGTTTCAGGGCAGTATGGCTACACCTTC. The chain employs TRBV7-9 and TRBJ1-2, with D perhaps matching TRBD1 (5 bases). Germline assignment: CDR1 SEHNR and CDR2 FQNEAQ (reference sequence). V lost 1 base and J lost 5, with 14 bases in between. The CDR3 sequence is 15 residues long.

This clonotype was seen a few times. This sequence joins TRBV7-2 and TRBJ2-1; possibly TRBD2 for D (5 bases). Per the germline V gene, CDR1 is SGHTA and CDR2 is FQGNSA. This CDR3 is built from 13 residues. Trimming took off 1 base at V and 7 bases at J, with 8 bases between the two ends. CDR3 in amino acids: CASSLVGGNEQFF. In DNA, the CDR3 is TGTGCCAGCAGCTTAGTAGGCGGGAATGAGCAGTTCTTC. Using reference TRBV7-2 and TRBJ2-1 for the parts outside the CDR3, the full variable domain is GAGVSQSPSNKVTEKGKDVELRCDPISGHTALYWYRQSLGQGLEFLIYFQGNSAPDKSGLPSDRFSAERTGGSVSTLTIQRTQQEDSAVYLCASSLVGGNEQFFGPGTRLTVL.

This CDR3 reads CASRVGLAGGGGSAEQFF. The CDR3 bases are TGTGCCAGCAGGGTGGGACTAGCGGGAGGAGGAGGATCGGCTGAGCAGTTCTTC. The rearrangement links TRBV2 to TRBJ2-1; 15 bases are a match to TRBD2. Germline loops: CDR1 SNHLY, CDR2 FYNNEI. The CDR3 contains 18 residues. V was pared by 6 bases and J by 9 bases, with 15 bases of the junction left unmatched.

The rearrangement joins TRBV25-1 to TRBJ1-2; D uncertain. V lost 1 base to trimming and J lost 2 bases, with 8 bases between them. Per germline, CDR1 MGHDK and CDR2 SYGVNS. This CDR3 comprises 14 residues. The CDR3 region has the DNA TGTGCCAGCAGTGAATCCCACAGAAACTATGGCTACACCTTC. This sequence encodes CASSESHRNYGYTF.

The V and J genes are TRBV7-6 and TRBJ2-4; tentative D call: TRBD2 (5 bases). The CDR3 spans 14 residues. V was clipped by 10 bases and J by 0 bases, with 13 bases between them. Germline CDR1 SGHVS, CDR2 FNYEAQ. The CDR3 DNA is TGTGCCACGACTGGCGCGGGAGCCAAAAACATTCAGTACTTC. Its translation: CATTGAGAKNIQYF. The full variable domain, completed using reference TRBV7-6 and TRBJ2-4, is GAGVSQSPRYKVTKRGQDVALRCDPISGHVSLYWYRQALGQGPEFLTYFNYEAQQDKSGLPNDRFSAERPEGSISTLTIQRTEQRDSAMYRCATTGAGAKNIQYFGAGTRLSVL.

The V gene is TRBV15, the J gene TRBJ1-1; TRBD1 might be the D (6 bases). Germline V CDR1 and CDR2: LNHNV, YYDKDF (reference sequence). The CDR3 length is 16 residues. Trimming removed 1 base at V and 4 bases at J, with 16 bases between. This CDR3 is CATSRAGAIGTTEAFF. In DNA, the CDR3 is TGTGCCACCAGCAGAGCGGGGGCGATCGGGACCACTGAAGCTTTCTTT.

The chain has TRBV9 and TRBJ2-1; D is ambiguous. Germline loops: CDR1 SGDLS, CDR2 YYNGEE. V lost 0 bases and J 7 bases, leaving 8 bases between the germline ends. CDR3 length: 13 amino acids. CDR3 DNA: TGTGCCAGCAGCGTAGTTGGAACAAATGAGCAGTTCTTC. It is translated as CASSVVGTNEQFF.

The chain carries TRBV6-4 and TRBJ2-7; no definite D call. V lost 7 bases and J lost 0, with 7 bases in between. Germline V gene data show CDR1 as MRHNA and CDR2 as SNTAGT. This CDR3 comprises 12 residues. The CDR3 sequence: CASTSSSYEQYV. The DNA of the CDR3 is TGTGCCAGCACCTCGAGCTCCTACGAGCAGTACGTC.